The T cell receptor (beta chain) under discussion was sequenced for a study of shared T cell receptors in the human thymus (dated by TCRdb to 2020 to 2023). Concerning the study at large: The study examined how self-reactive, shared T-cell receptor alpha chains are generated in the human thymus.

The library relied on the immunoSEQ multiplex PCR assay. TCRdb re-hosts the immuneACCESS table, in-frame sequences only. Its copies lack some clones; in the studies checked, an unresolved V gene accounts for under half of them, and the cause for the rest is not known. The sample yields 700,000 to 750,000 clones; 70% to 90% were counted once. More than 0.01% of the sample rests with the top ten. On this clone itself: Its antigen is still unknown. Base qualities are missing; no much larger clone stands one base away.

The V and J ends are trimmed by 7 bases and 3 bases, leaving 27 bases between them. The cysteine opens and the phenylalanine closes a CDR3 of 19 amino acids. The read is trimmed to its CDR3 DNA, 57 bases read in frame from base 1. Reading the germline V gene gives CDR1 ENHRY and CDR2 SYGVKD. This sample also appeared in a second study, on human thymus T cells. The second study's paper adds: Donors were immunologically healthy infants undergoing open corrective cardiac surgery for congenital heart defects in Finland. Thymus tissue was collected as surgical resects that were removed during corrective cardiac surgery. Usage of V and J gene segments appeared to be biased in both the thymic and the peripheral blood repertoires. The related research reported highly overlapping thymic TCR repertoires among unrelated individuals. TCR alpha and beta repertoires from seven to nine infant thymus samples and a few related peripheral blood samples were characterized in the study. Donor ages ranged from roughly 7 to 250 days, and the cohort comprised over five male and two female infants. Thymocytes were released mechanically from tissue and stored at -70 °C as pellets of about 8.5-31 million cells. A QIAsymphony instrument was used to extract genomic DNA from the frozen cell pellets. The immunoSEQ multiplex PCR assay was used to amplify the TCRB and TCRAD loci from a standardized quantity of quality-controlled genomic DNA. Amplicons spanned the V(D)J region at a length sufficient to cover the CDR3 and identify V and J genes. Through the commercial immunoSEQ service, the amplicons were sequenced on an Illumina platform. Corrections for primer bias and sequencing errors followed previously described methods, while TCRAD and TCRB definitions were based on the IMGT database. Repertoires were analysed with immunoSEQ Analyzer 3.0 and VDJTools, covering basic statistics, V/J segment usage, diversity estimates, rarefaction and pairwise overlap. To estimate diversity, the Chao1, ChaoE, Efron-Thisted, Shannon and inverse Simpson indices were applied, and diversity was also estimated on datasets down-sampled to the smallest sample. Repertoire overlap was assessed by strict matching of CDR3 nucleotide sequence, V gene and J gene, and clustering was done by Jaccard-based multidimensional scaling. On average, thymus samples gave 650,000 to 850,000 unique TCRB clonotypes, whereas blood samples gave about 92,000.

Material for sequencing was thymocytes. The sequence came from a girl in the first two years of life with a congenital heart defect. Donor details come from another sample of the same person, matched by shared clones. The sequence is built from TRBV10-3 and TRBJ2-2, and perhaps TRBD1 as D gene, on 6 matching bases. The CDR3 reads CAIMVTPGHINGDTGELFF. The nucleotide sequence reads as follows: TGTGCCATCATGGTAACTCCGGGACATATAAACGGGGACACCGGGGAGCTGTTTTTT.